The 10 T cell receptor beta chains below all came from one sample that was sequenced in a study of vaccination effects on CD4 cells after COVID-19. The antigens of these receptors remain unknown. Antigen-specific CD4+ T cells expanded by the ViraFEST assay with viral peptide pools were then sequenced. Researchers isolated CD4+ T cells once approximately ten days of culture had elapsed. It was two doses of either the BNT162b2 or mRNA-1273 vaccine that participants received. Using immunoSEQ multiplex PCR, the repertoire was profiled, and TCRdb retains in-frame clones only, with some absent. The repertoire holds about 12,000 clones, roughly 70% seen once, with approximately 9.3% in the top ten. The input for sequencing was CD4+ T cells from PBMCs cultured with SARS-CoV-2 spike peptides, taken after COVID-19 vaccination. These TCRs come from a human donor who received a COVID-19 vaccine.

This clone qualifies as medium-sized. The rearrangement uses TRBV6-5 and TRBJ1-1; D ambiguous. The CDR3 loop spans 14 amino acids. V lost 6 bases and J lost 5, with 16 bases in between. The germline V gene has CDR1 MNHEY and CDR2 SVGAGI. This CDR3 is CASRADAGGTEAFF. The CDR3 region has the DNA TGTGCCAGCAGGGCGGACGCGGGAGGGACTGAAGCTTTCTTT.

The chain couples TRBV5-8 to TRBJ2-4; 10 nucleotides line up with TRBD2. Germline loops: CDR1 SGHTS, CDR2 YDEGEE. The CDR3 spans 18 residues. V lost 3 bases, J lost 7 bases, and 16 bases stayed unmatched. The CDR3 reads CASSSPTEGLAGANIQYF. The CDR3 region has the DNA TGTGCCAGCAGCTCACCTACGGAGGGCCTAGCGGGAGCGAACATTCAGTACTTC.

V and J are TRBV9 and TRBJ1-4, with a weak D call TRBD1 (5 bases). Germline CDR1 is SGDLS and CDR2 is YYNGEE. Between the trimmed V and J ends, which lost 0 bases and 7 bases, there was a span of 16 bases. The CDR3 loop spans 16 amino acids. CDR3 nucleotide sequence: TGTGCCAGCAGCGTAGGTTATTGGGGGGAAAGTGAAAAACTGTTTTTT. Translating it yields CASSVGYWGESEKLFF.

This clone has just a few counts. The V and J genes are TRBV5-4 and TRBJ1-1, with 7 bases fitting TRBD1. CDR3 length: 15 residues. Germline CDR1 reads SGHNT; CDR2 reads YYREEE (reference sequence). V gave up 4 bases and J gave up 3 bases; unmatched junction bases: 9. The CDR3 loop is CASSPGQDLHTEAFF. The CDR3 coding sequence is TGTGCCAGCAGCCCCGGACAGGACCTTCACACTGAAGCTTTCTTT.

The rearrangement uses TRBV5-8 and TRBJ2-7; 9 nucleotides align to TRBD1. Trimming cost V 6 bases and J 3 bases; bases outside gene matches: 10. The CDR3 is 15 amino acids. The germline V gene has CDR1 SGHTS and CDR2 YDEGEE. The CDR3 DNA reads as TGTGCCAGCAACCGGGACAGGGCCCCAATCTACGAGCAGTACTTC. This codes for CASNRDRAPIYEQYF.

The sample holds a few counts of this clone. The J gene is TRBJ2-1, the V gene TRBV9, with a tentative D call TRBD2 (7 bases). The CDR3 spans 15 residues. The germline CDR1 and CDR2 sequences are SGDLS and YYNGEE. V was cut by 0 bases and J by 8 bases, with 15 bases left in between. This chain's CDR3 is CASSVGGGILDEQFF. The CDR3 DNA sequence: TGTGCCAGCAGCGTAGGGGGGGGCATCCTGGATGAGCAGTTCTTC.

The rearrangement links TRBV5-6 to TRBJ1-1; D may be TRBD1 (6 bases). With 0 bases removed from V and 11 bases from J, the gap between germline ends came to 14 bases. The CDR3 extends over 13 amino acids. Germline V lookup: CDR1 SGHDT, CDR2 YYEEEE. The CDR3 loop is CASSLAGHLTAFF. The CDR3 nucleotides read TGTGCCAGCAGCTTGGCGGGACACCTGACGGCTTTCTTT. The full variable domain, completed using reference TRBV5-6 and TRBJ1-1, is DAGVTQSPTHLIKTRGQQVTLRCSPKSGHDTVSWYQQALGQGPQFIFQYYEEEERQRGNFPDRFSGHQFPNYSSELNVNALLLGDSALYLCASSLAGHLTAFFGQGTRLTVV.

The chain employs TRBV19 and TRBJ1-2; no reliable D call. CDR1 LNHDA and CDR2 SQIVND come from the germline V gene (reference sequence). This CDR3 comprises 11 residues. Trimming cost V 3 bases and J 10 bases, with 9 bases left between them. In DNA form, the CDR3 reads TGTGCCAGTAGTATCTCTCGAATCTACACCTTC. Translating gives CASSISRIYTF.

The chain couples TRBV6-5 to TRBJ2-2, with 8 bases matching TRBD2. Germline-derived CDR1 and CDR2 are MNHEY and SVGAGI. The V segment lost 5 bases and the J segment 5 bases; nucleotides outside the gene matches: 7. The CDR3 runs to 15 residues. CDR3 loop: CASSLQREWTGELFF. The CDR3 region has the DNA TGTGCCAGCAGTCTACAGCGGGAGTGGACCGGGGAGCTGTTTTTT.

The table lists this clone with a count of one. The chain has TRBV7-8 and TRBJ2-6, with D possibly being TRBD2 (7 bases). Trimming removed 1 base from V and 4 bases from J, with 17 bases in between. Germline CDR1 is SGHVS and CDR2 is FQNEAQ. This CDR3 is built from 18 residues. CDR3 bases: TGTGCCAGCAGCTTAGGAAGGGGGGGCGTAACAGGGGCCAACGTCCTGACTTTC. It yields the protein CASSLGRGGVTGANVLTF.